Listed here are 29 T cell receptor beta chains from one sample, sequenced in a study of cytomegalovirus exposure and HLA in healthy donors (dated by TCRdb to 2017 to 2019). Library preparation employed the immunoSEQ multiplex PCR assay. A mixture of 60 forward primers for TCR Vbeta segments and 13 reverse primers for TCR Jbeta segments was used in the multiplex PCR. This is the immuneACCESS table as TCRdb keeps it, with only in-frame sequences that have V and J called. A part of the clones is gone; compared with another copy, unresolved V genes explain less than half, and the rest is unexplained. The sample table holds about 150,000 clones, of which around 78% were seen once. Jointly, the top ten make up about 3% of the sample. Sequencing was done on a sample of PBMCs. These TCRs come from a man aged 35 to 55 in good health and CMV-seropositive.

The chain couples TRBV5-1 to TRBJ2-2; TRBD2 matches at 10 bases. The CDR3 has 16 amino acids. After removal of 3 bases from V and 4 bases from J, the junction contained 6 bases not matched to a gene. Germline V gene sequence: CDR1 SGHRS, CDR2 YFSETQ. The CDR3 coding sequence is TGCGCCAGCAGCTCGGGACTAGCGATACTCACCGGGGAGCTGTTTTTT. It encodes CASSSGLAILTGELFF.

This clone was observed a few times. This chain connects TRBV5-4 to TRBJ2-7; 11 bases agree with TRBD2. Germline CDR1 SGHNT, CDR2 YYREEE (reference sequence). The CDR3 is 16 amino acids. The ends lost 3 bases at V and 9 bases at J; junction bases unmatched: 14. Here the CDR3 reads CASSSASGRTGGVQYF. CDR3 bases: TGTGCCAGCAGCTCAGCTAGCGGGAGGACGGGAGGGGTGCAGTACTTC.

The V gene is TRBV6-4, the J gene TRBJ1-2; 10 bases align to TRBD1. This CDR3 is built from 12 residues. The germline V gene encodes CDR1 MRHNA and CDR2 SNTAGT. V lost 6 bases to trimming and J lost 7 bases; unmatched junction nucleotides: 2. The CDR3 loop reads CASRGQGGGYTF. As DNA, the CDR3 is TGTGCCAGCAGAGGACAGGGGGGTGGCTACACCTTC.

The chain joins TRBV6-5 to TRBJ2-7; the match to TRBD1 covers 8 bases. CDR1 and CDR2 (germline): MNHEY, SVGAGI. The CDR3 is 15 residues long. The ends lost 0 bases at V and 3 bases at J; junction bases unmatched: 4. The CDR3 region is CASSYSYRGNYEQYF. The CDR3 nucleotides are TGTGCCAGCAGTTACTCGTACAGGGGGAACTACGAGCAGTACTTC.

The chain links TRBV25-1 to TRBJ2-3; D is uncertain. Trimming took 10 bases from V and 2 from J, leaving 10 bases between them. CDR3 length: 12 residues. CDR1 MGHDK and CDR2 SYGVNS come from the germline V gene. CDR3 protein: CATGEDTDTQYF. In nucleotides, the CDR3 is TGTGCCACCGGCGAGGACACAGATACGCAGTATTTT.

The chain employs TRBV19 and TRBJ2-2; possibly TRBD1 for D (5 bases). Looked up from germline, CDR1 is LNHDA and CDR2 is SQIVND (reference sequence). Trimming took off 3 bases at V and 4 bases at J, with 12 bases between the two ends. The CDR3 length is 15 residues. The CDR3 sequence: CASSIVGQSTGELFF. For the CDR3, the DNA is TGTGCCAGTAGTATTGTTGGACAAAGCACCGGGGAGCTGTTTTTT.

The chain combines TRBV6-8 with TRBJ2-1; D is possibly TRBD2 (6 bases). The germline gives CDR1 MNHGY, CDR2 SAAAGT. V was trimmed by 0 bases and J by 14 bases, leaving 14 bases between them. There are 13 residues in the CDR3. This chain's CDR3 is CASSYSEGGREFF. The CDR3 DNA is TGTGCCAGCAGTTACTCGGAGGGCGGAAGGGAGTTCTTC.

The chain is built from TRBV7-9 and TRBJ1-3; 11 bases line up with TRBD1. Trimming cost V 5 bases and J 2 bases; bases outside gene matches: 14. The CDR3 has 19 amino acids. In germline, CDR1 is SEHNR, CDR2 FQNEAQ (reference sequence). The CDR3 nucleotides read TGTGCCAGCAGCCGGAGACCGGACAGGGGGCGCGCGGCTGGAAACACCATATATTTT. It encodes CASSRRPDRGRAAGNTIYF.

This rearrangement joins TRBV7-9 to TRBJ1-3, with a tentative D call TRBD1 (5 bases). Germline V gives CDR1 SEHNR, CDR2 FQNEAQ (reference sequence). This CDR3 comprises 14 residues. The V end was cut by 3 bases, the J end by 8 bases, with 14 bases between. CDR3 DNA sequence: TGTGCCAGCAGCTTCTCCGAGGGACTAGACACCATATATTTT. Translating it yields CASSFSEGLDTIYF.

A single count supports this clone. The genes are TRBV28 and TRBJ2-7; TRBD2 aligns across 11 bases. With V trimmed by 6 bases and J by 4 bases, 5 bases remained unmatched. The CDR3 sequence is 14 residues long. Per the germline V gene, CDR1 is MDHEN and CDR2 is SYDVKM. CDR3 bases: TGTGCCAGCAGCTCGACTAGCGGGATTTACGAGCAGTACTTC. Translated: CASSSTSGIYEQYF.

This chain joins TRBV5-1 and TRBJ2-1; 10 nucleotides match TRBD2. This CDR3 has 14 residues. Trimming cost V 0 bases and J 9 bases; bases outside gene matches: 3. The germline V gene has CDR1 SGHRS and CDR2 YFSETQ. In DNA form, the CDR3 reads TGCGCCAGCAGCTTGGTAGCGGGAGGTGCTGAGCAGTTCTTC. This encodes CASSLVAGGAEQFF.

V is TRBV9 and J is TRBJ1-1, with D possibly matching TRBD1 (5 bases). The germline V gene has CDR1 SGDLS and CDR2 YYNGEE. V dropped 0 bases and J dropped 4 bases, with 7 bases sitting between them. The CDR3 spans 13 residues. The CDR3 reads CASSVGQSTEAFF. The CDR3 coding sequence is TGTGCCAGCAGCGTAGGACAGTCCACTGAAGCTTTCTTT.

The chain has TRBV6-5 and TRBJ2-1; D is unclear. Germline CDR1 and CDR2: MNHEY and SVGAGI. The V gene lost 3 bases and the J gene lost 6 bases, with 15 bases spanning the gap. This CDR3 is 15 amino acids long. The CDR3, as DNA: TGTGCCAGCAGTTATCGGGTCAGCCAGAGCAATGAGCAGTTCTTC. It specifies CASSYRVSQSNEQFF.

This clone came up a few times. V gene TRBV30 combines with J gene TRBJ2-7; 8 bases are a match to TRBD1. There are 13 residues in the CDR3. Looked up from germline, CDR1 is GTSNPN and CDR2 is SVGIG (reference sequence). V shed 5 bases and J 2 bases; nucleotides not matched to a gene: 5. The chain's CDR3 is CAWVRDRPYEQYF. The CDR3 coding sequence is TGTGCCTGGGTCCGGGACAGGCCCTACGAGCAGTACTTC.

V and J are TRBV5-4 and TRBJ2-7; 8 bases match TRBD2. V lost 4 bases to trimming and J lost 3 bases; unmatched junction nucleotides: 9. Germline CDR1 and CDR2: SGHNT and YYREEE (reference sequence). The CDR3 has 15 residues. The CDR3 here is CASSPWSGSLYEQYF. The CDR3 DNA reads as TGTGCCAGCAGCCCCTGGAGCGGGAGTCTCTACGAGCAGTACTTC.

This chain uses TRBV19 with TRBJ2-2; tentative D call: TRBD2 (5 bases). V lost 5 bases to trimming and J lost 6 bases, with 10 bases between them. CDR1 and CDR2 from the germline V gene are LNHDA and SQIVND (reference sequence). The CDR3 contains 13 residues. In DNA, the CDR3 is TGTGCCAGTAGTGGCGGGTATGCCGGGGAGCTGTTTTTT. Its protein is CASSGGYAGELFF.

The CDR3 reads CASSLASGLNQPQHF. In nucleotides, the CDR3 is TGTGCCAGCAGCTTAGCGTCAGGGCTCAATCAGCCCCAGCATTTT. This chain uses TRBV7-6 with TRBJ1-5, with D perhaps matching TRBD1 (5 bases). V lost 0 bases and J lost 3, with 9 bases in between. CDR3 size: 15 residues. Germline-derived CDR1 and CDR2 are SGHVS and FNYEAQ. Drawing the rest from reference TRBV7-6 and TRBJ1-5, the complete variable domain is GAGVSQSPRYKVTKRGQDVALRCDPISGHVSLYWYRQALGQGPEFLTYFNYEAQQDKSGLPNDRFSAERPEGSISTLTIQRTEQRDSAMYRCASSLASGLNQPQHFGDGTRLSIL.

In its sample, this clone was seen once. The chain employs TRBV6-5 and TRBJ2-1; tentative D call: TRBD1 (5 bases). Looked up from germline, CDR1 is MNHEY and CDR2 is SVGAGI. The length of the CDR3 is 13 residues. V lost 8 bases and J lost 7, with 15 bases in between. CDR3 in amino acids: CASRRTPLNEQFF. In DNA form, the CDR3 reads TGTGCCAGCCGACGGACACCCCTAAATGAGCAGTTCTTC.

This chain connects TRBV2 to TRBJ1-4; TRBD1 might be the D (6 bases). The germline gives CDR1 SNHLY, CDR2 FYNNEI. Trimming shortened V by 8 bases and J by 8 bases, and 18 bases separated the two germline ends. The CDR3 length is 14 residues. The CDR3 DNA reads TGTGCCAGCGGCTCCCTCAGGGGTGAAGAAAAACTGTTTTTT. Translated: CASGSLRGEEKLFF.

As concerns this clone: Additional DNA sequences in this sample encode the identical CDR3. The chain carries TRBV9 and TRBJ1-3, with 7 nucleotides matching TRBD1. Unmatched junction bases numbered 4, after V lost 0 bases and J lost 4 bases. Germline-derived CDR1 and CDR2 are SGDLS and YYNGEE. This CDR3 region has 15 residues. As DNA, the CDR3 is TGTGCCAGCAGCGTAGGACAGGGAGCGGGAAACACCATATATTTT. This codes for CASSVGQGAGNTIYF.

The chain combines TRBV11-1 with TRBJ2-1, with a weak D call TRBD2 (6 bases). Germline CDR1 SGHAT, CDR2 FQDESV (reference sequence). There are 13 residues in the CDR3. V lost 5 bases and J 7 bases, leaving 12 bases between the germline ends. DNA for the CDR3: TGTGCCAGCAGCCCTCTAGCGAGAAATGAGCAGTTCTTC. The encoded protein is CASSPLARNEQFF. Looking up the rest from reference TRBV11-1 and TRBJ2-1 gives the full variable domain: EAEVAQSPRYKITEKSQAVAFWCDPISGHATLYWYRQILGQGPELLVQFQDESVVDDSQLPKDRFSAERLKGVDSTLKIQPAELGDSAMYLCASSPLARNEQFFGPGTRLTVL.

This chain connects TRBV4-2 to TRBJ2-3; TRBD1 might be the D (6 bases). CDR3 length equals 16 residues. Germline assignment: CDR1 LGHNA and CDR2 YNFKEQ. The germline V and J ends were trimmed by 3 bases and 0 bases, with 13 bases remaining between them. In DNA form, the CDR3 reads TGTGCCAGCAGCCACGGGACAACCCCTAGCACAGATACGCAGTATTTT. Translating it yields CASSHGTTPSTDTQYF.

The CDR3 loop reads CASSQGTEVLGYTF. The DNA of the CDR3 is TGTGCCAGCAGCCAAGGGACTGAGGTCCTAGGCTACACCTTC. V and J are TRBV14 and TRBJ1-2; D gene uncertain. The V gene's germline CDR1 is SGHDN and CDR2 FVKESK. V lost 1 base to trimming and J lost 8 bases, with 14 bases between them. The CDR3 loop spans 14 amino acids.

The CDR3 sequence is CASSQASPEDTQYF. The CDR3, as DNA: TGCGCCAGCAGCCAAGCGTCCCCGGAGGATACGCAGTATTTT. The chain is built from TRBV4-1 and TRBJ2-3; D remains ambiguous. V was clipped by 1 base and J by 6 bases, with 11 bases between them. The germline V gene encodes CDR1 MGHRA and CDR2 YSYEKL. The length of the CDR3 is 14 residues.

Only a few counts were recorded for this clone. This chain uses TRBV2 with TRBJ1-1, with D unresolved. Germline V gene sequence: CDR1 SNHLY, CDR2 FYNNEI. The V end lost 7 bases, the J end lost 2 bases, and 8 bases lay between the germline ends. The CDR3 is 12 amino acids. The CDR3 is CASTRVNTEAFF. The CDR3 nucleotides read TGTGCCAGCACACGGGTCAACACTGAAGCTTTCTTT.

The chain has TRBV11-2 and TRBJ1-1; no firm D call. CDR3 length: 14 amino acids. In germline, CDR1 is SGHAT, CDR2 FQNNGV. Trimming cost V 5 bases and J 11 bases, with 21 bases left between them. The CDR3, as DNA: TGTGCCAGCAGCCCGGAGAGTAGTCGGGGAGTGGCTTTCTTT. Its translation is CASSPESSRGVAFF.

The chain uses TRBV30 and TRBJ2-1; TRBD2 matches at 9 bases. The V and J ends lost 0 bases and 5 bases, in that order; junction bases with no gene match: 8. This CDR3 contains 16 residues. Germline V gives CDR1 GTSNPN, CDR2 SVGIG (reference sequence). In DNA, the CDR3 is TGTGCCTGGAGTGTACGGGTTAGCGGGAGCCACAATGAGCAGTTCTTC. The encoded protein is CAWSVRVSGSHNEQFF.

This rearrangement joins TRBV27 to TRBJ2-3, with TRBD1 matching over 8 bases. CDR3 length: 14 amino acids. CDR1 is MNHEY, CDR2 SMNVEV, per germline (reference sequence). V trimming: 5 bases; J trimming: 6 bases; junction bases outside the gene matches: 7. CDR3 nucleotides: TGTGCCAGCAGTCCCAGGACAGGGAGGGATACGCAGTATTTT. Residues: CASSPRTGRDTQYF.

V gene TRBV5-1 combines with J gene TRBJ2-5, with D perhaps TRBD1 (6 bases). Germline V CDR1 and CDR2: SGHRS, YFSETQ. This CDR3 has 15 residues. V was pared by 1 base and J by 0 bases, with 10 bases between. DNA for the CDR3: TGCGCCAGCAGCTTGCAACAGGGATACCAAGAGACCCAGTACTTC. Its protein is CASSLQQGYQETQYF. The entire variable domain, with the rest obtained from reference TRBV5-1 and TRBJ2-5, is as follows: KAGVTQTPRYLIKTRGQQVTLSCSPISGHRSVSWYQQTPGQGLQFLFEYFSETQRNKGNFPGRFSGRQFSNSRSEMNVSTLELGDSALYLCASSLQQGYQETQYFGPGTRLLVL.